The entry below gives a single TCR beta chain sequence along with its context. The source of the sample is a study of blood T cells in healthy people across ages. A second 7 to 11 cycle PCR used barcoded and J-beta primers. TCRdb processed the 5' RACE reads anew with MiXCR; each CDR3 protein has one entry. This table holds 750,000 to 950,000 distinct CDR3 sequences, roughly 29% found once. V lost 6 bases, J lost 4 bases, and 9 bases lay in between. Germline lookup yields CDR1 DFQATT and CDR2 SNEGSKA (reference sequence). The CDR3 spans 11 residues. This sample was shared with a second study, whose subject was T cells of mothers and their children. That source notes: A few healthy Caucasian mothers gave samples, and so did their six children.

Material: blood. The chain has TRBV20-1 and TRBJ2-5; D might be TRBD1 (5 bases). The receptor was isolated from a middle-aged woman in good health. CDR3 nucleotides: TGCAGTGCAACCAGGGCAGAGACCCAGTACTTC. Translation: CSATRAETQYF.